The rows below give T cell receptor beta chains drawn from one sample of a study of cytomegalovirus exposure and HLA in healthy donors. TCRdb keeps only in-frame clones here, not all; method: immunoSEQ multiplex PCR. Here the sample spans some 200,000 clones, approximately 84% being singletons. The material sequenced was PBMCs. These receptor sequences come from a woman in her thirties or forties in good health and CMV-seronegative. Each CDR3 is given with its conserved first and last residue. D genes are given only for firm matches. The size entry is marked missing in some rows and otherwise reads once, few, many or a size class.

d_call: TRBD1
cdr3_length: 16
j_call: TRBJ1-2
clone_size: NA
v_call: TRBV9
cdr3_aa: CASSDQPTGIGYGYTF
cdr3_nt: TGTGCCAGCAGCGACCAACCGACAGGGATAGGCTATGGCTACACCTTC

d_call: NA
cdr3_length: 14
j_call: TRBJ1-1
clone_size: NA
v_call: TRBV27
cdr3_aa: CASSLSGVGTEAFF
cdr3_nt: TGTGCCAGCAGTTTATCAGGGGTAGGGACTGAAGCTTTCTTT

d_call: NA
cdr3_length: 15
j_call: TRBJ2-3
clone_size: NA
v_call: TRBV5-1
cdr3_aa: CASSLDYTSTDTQYF
cdr3_nt: TGCGCCAGCAGCTTGGACTATACTAGCACAGATACGCAGTATTTT

d_call: TRBD2
cdr3_length: 15
j_call: TRBJ2-1
clone_size: few
v_call: TRBV6-5
cdr3_aa: CASGSSGGWYNEQFF
cdr3_nt: TGTGCCAGCGGATCTAGCGGGGGTTGGTACAATGAGCAGTTCTTC

d_call: NA
cdr3_length: 12
j_call: TRBJ2-7
clone_size: NA
v_call: TRBV7-9
cdr3_aa: CASSLKGDEQYF
cdr3_nt: TGTGCCAGCAGCTTAAAGGGGGATGAGCAGTACTTC

d_call: NA
cdr3_length: 17
j_call: TRBJ2-1
clone_size: NA
v_call: TRBV4-1
cdr3_aa: CASSHGKDILSYNEQFF
cdr3_nt: TGCGCCAGCAGCCACGGGAAAGACATCCTCTCCTACAATGAGCAGTTCTTC

d_call: NA
cdr3_length: 13
j_call: TRBJ1-6
clone_size: few
v_call: TRBV6-1
cdr3_aa: CASTTEPNSPLHF
cdr3_nt: TGTGCCAGCACTACAGAACCAAATTCACCCCTCCACTTT

d_call: NA
cdr3_length: 15
j_call: TRBJ2-5
clone_size: NA
v_call: TRBV5-1
cdr3_aa: CASSLERGGQETQYF
cdr3_nt: TGCGCCAGCAGCTTGGAACGGGGTGGGCAAGAGACCCAGTACTTC

d_call: NA
cdr3_length: 11
j_call: TRBJ1-2
clone_size: NA
v_call: TRBV29-1
cdr3_aa: CSVGGGNGYTF
cdr3_nt: TGCAGCGTTGGGGGGGGCAATGGCTACACCTTC

d_call: NA
cdr3_length: 14
j_call: TRBJ1-2
clone_size: NA
v_call: TRBV5-1
cdr3_aa: CASSSRTEDYGYTF
cdr3_nt: TGCGCCAGCAGCTCCCGGACAGAGGACTATGGCTACACCTTC

d_call: NA
cdr3_length: 10
j_call: TRBJ2-7
clone_size: few
v_call: TRBV19
cdr3_aa: CAAGYYEQYF
cdr3_nt: TGTGCCGCGGGATACTACGAGCAGTACTTC

d_call: NA
cdr3_length: 14
j_call: TRBJ1-3
clone_size: NA
v_call: TRBV6-6
cdr3_aa: CASTYNRQGNTIYF
cdr3_nt: TGTGCCAGCACCTACAACCGACAGGGAAACACCATATATTTT

d_call: TRBD1
cdr3_length: 13
j_call: TRBJ1-2
clone_size: NA
v_call: TRBV7-2
cdr3_aa: CASSRDRGFVYTF
cdr3_nt: TGTGCCAGCAGCCGGGACAGGGGGTTTGTCTACACCTTC

d_call: TRBD1
cdr3_length: 18
j_call: TRBJ2-7
clone_size: NA
v_call: TRBV7-8
cdr3_aa: CASSFLRTRDRTSYEQYF
cdr3_nt: TGTGCCAGCAGCTTCCTCCGCACCCGGGACAGGACCTCCTACGAGCAGTACTTC

d_call: NA
cdr3_length: 14
j_call: TRBJ2-7
clone_size: NA
v_call: TRBV11-3
cdr3_aa: CASSSPTASYEQYF
cdr3_nt: TGTGCCAGCAGCTCACCGACAGCCTCCTACGAGCAGTACTTC

d_call: NA
cdr3_length: 15
j_call: TRBJ2-2
clone_size: NA
v_call: TRBV7-9
cdr3_aa: CASSLDGQSTGELFF
cdr3_nt: TGTGCCAGCAGCTTAGACGGACAGAGCACCGGGGAGCTGTTTTTT

d_call: TRBD1
cdr3_length: 13
j_call: TRBJ1-2
clone_size: NA
v_call: TRBV29-1
cdr3_aa: CSVRTGDNYGYTF
cdr3_nt: TGCAGCGTTCGGACAGGGGATAACTATGGCTACACCTTC

d_call: TRBD1
cdr3_length: 14
j_call: TRBJ1-2
clone_size: once
v_call: TRBV19
cdr3_aa: CASSIVGQEVFYTF
cdr3_nt: TGTGCCAGTAGTATAGTGGGACAGGAAGTGTTCTACACCTTC

d_call: TRBD1
cdr3_length: 15
j_call: TRBJ2-1
clone_size: once
v_call: TRBV18
cdr3_aa: CASSPPGQGNHEQFF
cdr3_nt: TGTGCCAGCTCACCACCGGGACAGGGTAATCATGAGCAGTTCTTC

d_call: NA
cdr3_length: 11
j_call: TRBJ1-4
clone_size: NA
v_call: TRBV30
cdr3_aa: CAWAPREKLFF
cdr3_nt: TGTGCCTGGGCTCCGCGTGAAAAACTGTTTTTT

d_call: TRBD1
cdr3_length: 13
j_call: TRBJ1-2
clone_size: NA
v_call: TRBV27
cdr3_aa: CASSDRGWVGYTF
cdr3_nt: TGTGCCAGCAGTGACAGGGGTTGGGTAGGCTACACCTTC

d_call: NA
cdr3_length: 22
j_call: TRBJ2-3
clone_size: NA
v_call: TRBV2
cdr3_aa: CASSVPHGPGGGGRTRTDTQYF
cdr3_nt: TGTGCCAGCAGTGTTCCCCACGGACCGGGAGGAGGGGGACGGACCCGCACAGATACGCAGTATTTT

d_call: NA
cdr3_length: 13
j_call: TRBJ2-3
clone_size: NA
v_call: TRBV5-1
cdr3_aa: CASQRDNTDTQYF
cdr3_nt: TGCGCCAGCCAACGGGACAACACAGATACGCAGTATTTT

d_call: NA
cdr3_length: 13
j_call: TRBJ1-1
clone_size: NA
v_call: TRBV7-2
cdr3_aa: CASSWGGAPEAFF
cdr3_nt: TGTGCCAGCAGCTGGGGGGGGGCGCCTGAAGCTTTCTTT

d_call: TRBD1
cdr3_length: 15
j_call: TRBJ1-1
clone_size: NA
v_call: TRBV18
cdr3_aa: CASSPLQGARSGAFF
cdr3_nt: TGTGCCAGCTCACCCCTACAGGGGGCAAGGTCTGGGGCTTTCTTT

d_call: NA
cdr3_length: 16
j_call: TRBJ1-1
clone_size: NA
v_call: TRBV7-6
cdr3_aa: CASSFQPGTKNTEAFF
cdr3_nt: TGTGCCAGCAGCTTCCAGCCCGGGACAAAGAACACTGAAGCTTTCTTT

d_call: TRBD2
cdr3_length: 13
j_call: TRBJ2-7
clone_size: NA
v_call: TRBV23-1
cdr3_aa: CASSRGGPYEQYF
cdr3_nt: TGCGCCAGCAGTCGCGGGGGACCCTACGAGCAGTACTTC

d_call: NA
cdr3_length: 13
j_call: TRBJ2-1
clone_size: NA
v_call: TRBV6-4
cdr3_aa: CASSQFSYNEQFF
cdr3_nt: TGTGCCAGTTCACAGTTCTCCTACAATGAGCAGTTCTTC

d_call: NA
cdr3_length: 14
j_call: TRBJ2-3
clone_size: NA
v_call: TRBV10-3
cdr3_aa: CATGLGASTDTQYF
cdr3_nt: TGTGCCACCGGCCTTGGGGCTAGCACAGATACGCAGTATTTT

d_call: TRBD1
cdr3_length: 14
j_call: TRBJ2-7
clone_size: once
v_call: TRBV10-3
cdr3_aa: CAISADRVSYEQYF
cdr3_nt: TGTGCCATCAGTGCGGACAGGGTCTCCTACGAGCAGTACTTC

d_call: NA
cdr3_length: 11
j_call: TRBJ1-1
clone_size: NA
v_call: TRBV15
cdr3_aa: CATSSFAEAFF
cdr3_nt: TGTGCCACCAGCAGTTTCGCTGAAGCTTTCTTT

d_call: TRBD2
cdr3_length: 17
j_call: TRBJ2-3
clone_size: NA
v_call: TRBV27
cdr3_aa: CASSPTLAGGPGDTQYF
cdr3_nt: TGTGCCAGCAGTCCAACACTAGCGGGGGGGCCTGGAGATACGCAGTATTTT

d_call: NA
cdr3_length: 13
j_call: TRBJ2-3
clone_size: NA
v_call: TRBV6-5
cdr3_aa: CASTEAGTDTQYF
cdr3_nt: TGTGCCAGCACAGAGGCTGGGACAGATACGCAGTATTTT

d_call: NA
cdr3_length: 13
j_call: TRBJ1-1
clone_size: NA
v_call: TRBV7-3
cdr3_aa: CASSLNRNTEAFF
cdr3_nt: TGTGCCAGCAGCTTAAACAGGAACACTGAAGCTTTCTTT

d_call: TRBD1
cdr3_length: 14
j_call: TRBJ2-7
clone_size: few
v_call: TRBV25-1
cdr3_aa: CASSPGQGINEQYF
cdr3_nt: TGTGCCAGCAGCCCGGGACAGGGGATTAACGAGCAGTACTTC

d_call: NA
cdr3_length: 14
j_call: TRBJ1-2
clone_size: NA
v_call: TRBV7-9
cdr3_aa: CASSLAGTNYGYTF
cdr3_nt: TGTGCCAGCAGCTTAGCCGGGACAAACTATGGCTACACCTTC

d_call: NA
cdr3_length: 15
j_call: TRBJ1-2
clone_size: NA
v_call: TRBV4-2
cdr3_aa: CASSRPTGPNYGYTF
cdr3_nt: TGTGCCAGCAGCCGTCCCACAGGGCCTAACTATGGCTACACCTTC

d_call: TRBD1
cdr3_length: 16
j_call: TRBJ2-3
clone_size: NA
v_call: TRBV4-3
cdr3_aa: CASSQGQGAGTDTQYF
cdr3_nt: TGCGCCAGCAGCCAAGGGCAGGGGGCTGGGACAGATACGCAGTATTTT

d_call: TRBD1
cdr3_length: 16
j_call: TRBJ1-5
clone_size: few
v_call: TRBV2
cdr3_aa: CASSDPGGESNQPQHF
cdr3_nt: TGTGCCAGCAGTGACCCAGGGGGCGAGAGCAATCAGCCCCAGCATTTT

d_call: TRBD2
cdr3_length: 15
j_call: TRBJ2-1
clone_size: few
v_call: TRBV11-2
cdr3_aa: CASRKPGLARYEQFF
cdr3_nt: TGTGCCAGCAGAAAACCGGGACTAGCGAGATATGAGCAGTTCTTC